This entry concerns a single T cell receptor (beta chain). The antigen remains unidentified. Generated by immunoSEQ multiplex PCR, the TCRdb table keeps only in-frame clones and is missing some. Of around 29,000 clones listed, around nine tenths are singletons. This sample stems from a study of graft-versus-host responses after intestinal transplantation. Across the whole study: Anti-thymocyte globulin was used for induction in all recipients, who then took tacrolimus and steroids for approximately 3 years.

Overall study results and limits: GvH clones surfaced in recipient marrow, some emerging earlier in ileum or blood.

Trimming took 4 bases from V and 4 from J; bases not matched to a gene: 12. The CDR3 length is 16 residues. The germline V gene encodes CDR1 SGHRS and CDR2 YFSETQ. This receptor was identified in a human patient who received an intestinal transplant, so some T cells may come from the graft donor. Sample: PBMCs, taken nearly 470 days after intestinal transplantation. V gene TRBV5-1 combines with J gene TRBJ2-3; TRBD2 agrees at 7 bases. CDR3 sequence reads: CASSLMTSKYADTQYF. CDR3 sequence (DNA): TGCGCCAGCAGCCTAATGACTAGCAAATACGCAGATACGCAGTATTTT.